This entry lists 15 T cell receptor beta chains sequenced from one sample in a study of cytotoxic CD8 clonotypes in ibrutinib-treated CLL. Measured with immunoSEQ multiplex PCR; TCRdb has only the in-frame clones, and not every one. The sample yields some 200,000 clones, about three quarters seen once. Material: PBMCs, obtained after 12 months of ibrutinib treatment. These receptors all stem from a human donor with chronic lymphocytic leukemia.

The table lists this clone with a few counts. The same CDR3 also results from other DNA sequences found in this sample. J is TRBJ2-7 and V is TRBV6-6; D is possibly TRBD1 (6 bases). This CDR3 comprises 13 residues. CDR1 and CDR2 (germline): MNHNY, SVGAGI (reference sequence). V dropped 6 bases and J dropped 5 bases, with 14 bases sitting between them. The CDR3 reads CASSLQGFHEQYF. The CDR3 region has the DNA TGTGCCAGCAGCTTACAGGGTTTCCACGAGCAGTACTTC.

The rearrangement links TRBV6-1 to TRBJ1-5; perhaps TRBD1 as D (5 bases). The germline gives CDR1 MNHNS, CDR2 SASEGT. The CDR3 length is 15 residues. Trimming removed 4 bases from V and 2 bases from J, with 12 bases in between. CDR3 sequence reads: CASSAGRSGNQPQHF. The CDR3 DNA reads TGTGCCAGCAGTGCAGGGAGGAGTGGCAATCAGCCCCAGCATTTT.

This clone was found a few times. The genes are TRBV20-1 and TRBJ1-6; D unclear. Between the trimmed V and J ends, which lost 8 bases and 10 bases, there was a span of 6 bases. CDR3 length: 9 amino acids. Germline V CDR1 and CDR2: DFQATT, SNEGSKA (reference sequence). The CDR3 DNA is TGCAGTTCGGGGTCACCCCTCCACTTT. Protein: CSSGSPLHF.

This clone is labeled as medium-sized. The chain couples TRBV29-1 to TRBJ1-1, with D perhaps TRBD1 (5 bases). Between the trimmed V and J ends, which lost 6 bases and 1 base, there was a span of 6 bases. Germline CDR1 SQVTM, CDR2 ANQGSEA. This CDR3 is 11 amino acids long. The DNA for the CDR3 is TGCAGCGTGGGGACGAACACTGAAGCTTTCTTT. This translates into CSVGTNTEAFF.

The rearrangement joins TRBV7-9 to TRBJ2-5; D remains unclear. Germline assignment: CDR1 SEHNR and CDR2 FQNEAQ (reference sequence). This CDR3 is 12 amino acids long. V was pared by 3 bases and J by 5 bases, with 7 bases between. Here the CDR3 reads CASSFAQETQYF. CDR3 sequence (DNA): TGTGCCAGCAGCTTCGCTCAGGAGACCCAGTACTTC.

The J gene is TRBJ2-7, the V gene TRBV6-1, with 9 bases lining up with TRBD1. Unmatched junction bases numbered 10, after V lost 7 bases and J lost 6 bases. The CDR3 has 14 residues. CDR1 is MNHNS, CDR2 SASEGT, per germline. The CDR3 loop is CASTQAGQGFEQYF. The CDR3 DNA is TGTGCCAGCACCCAGGCGGGACAGGGTTTCGAGCAGTACTTC.

The CDR3 region has the DNA TGTGCCAGCAGATCGGGACAGCCTAGCGAAGCTTTCTTT. It is translated as CASRSGQPSEAFF. The chain has TRBV5-6 and TRBJ1-1; 7 bases fit TRBD1. The CDR3 is 13 residues long. V shed 5 bases and J 8 bases; nucleotides not matched to a gene: 9. Germline V gene data show CDR1 as SGHDT and CDR2 as YYEEEE.

This clone showed up many times. The CDR3, as DNA: TGTGCCAGCAGTGGGGGGATGAGGGGCTACACCTTC. This encodes CASSGGMRGYTF. The rearrangement links TRBV25-1 to TRBJ1-2, with a tentative D call TRBD1 (5 bases). V lost 4 bases and J lost 8, with 11 bases in between. The CDR3 spans 12 residues. Germline CDR1 MGHDK, CDR2 SYGVNS.

The genes are TRBV5-1 and TRBJ2-7; D is possibly TRBD1 or TRBD2 (6 bases each). Trimming shortened V by 8 bases and J by 3 bases, and 24 bases separated the two germline ends. The CDR3 extends over 16 amino acids. Germline assignment: CDR1 SGHRS and CDR2 YFSETQ. CDR3 DNA sequence: TGCGCCAGTCTACCCCAAGGGGGGATTAAGGTCTACGAGCAGTACTTC. It specifies CASLPQGGIKVYEQYF.

This chain uses TRBV6-5 with TRBJ1-5; D gene unclear. V was pared by 8 bases and J by 0 bases, with 11 bases between. Per germline, CDR1 MNHEY and CDR2 SVGAGI. The CDR3 length is 14 residues. The CDR3 reads CASAQQNSNQPQHF. CDR3 sequence (DNA): TGTGCCAGCGCACAGCAGAATAGCAATCAGCCCCAGCATTTT.

The chain is built from TRBV2 and TRBJ1-4; the D is unclear. The CDR3 covers 10 residues. Per germline, CDR1 SNHLY and CDR2 FYNNEI. Deletions cut 9 bases from V and 4 bases from J, with 3 bases between. The CDR3 DNA reads TGTGCCAGTTATAATGAAAAACTGTTTTTT. It encodes CASYNEKLFF.

The chain combines TRBV14 with TRBJ1-2, with D possibly TRBD1 on 6 matching bases. From germline, CDR1 is SGHDN and CDR2 FVKESK. The CDR3 has 16 amino acids. Trimming took off 5 bases at V and 4 bases at J, with 20 bases between the two ends. The CDR3 sequence is CASSGGAGATGYGYTF. CDR3 DNA sequence: TGTGCCAGCAGCGGGGGGGCAGGGGCTACCGGCTATGGCTACACCTTC. The variable domain in full, completed from reference TRBV14 and TRBJ1-2, reads EAGVTQFPSHSVIEKGQTVTLRCDPISGHDNLYWYRRVMGKEIKFLLHFVKESKQDESGMPNNRFLAERTGGTYSTLKVQPAELEDSGVYFCASSGGAGATGYGYTFGSGTRLTVV.

The V gene is TRBV28, the J gene TRBJ1-2; D possibly corresponds to TRBD1 (6 bases). Trimming left V 2 bases short and J 4 bases short, with 8 bases between. Germline V gene sequence: CDR1 MDHEN, CDR2 SYDVKM. This CDR3 spans 13 amino acids. CDR3 region: CASSLGRGYGYTF. The DNA of the CDR3 is TGTGCCAGCAGTTTAGGCAGGGGCTATGGCTACACCTTC.

The CDR3 sequence is CASSLYTGPQHF. For the CDR3, the DNA is TGTGCCAGCAGCTTATATACAGGGCCCCAGCATTTT. The chain links TRBV5-6 to TRBJ1-5; D may be TRBD1 (5 bases). With 2 bases removed from V and 9 bases from J, the gap between germline ends came to 9 bases. Germline-derived CDR1 and CDR2 are SGHDT and YYEEEE. The CDR3 runs to 12 residues.

This chain uses TRBV29-1 with TRBJ1-2; D is perhaps TRBD1 (6 bases). Trimming pared 6 bases from V and 4 bases from J, leaving 9 bases between. This CDR3 is 11 amino acids long. Germline CDR1 SQVTM, CDR2 ANQGSEA. Written as DNA, the CDR3 is TGCAGCGTGATGGACAGCTATGGCTACACCTTC. Translation gives CSVMDSYGYTF.